This T cell receptor (beta chain) is from a study of blood T cell repertoires in COVID-19. For the study at large: Samples representing acute and convalescent COVID-19 were sourced from the United States, Italy and Spain. Sample material is recorded as cDNA or gDNA derived from T cells, B-cell-depleted T cells, or PBMCs.

Germline CDR1 is ENHRY and CDR2 is SYGVKD. V gave up 8 bases and J gave up 5 bases, with 19 bases separating them. CDR3 size: 14 residues. This clone was seen at least ten times. Authors' methods: Estimated nucleated cell counts came from reference gene primer amplification. Profiled with immunoSEQ multiplex PCR; TCRdb holds only in-frame clones, not every one. The V and J calls and clone size are taken from that table; D and trimming were inferred from the DNA. This table holds approximately 110,000 clones, roughly four fifths found once. This clonotype was sampled from a woman of 80 years or more with acute or convalescent COVID-19. Sequencing was performed on peripheral blood. The chain has TRBV10-3 and TRBJ2-7; no clear D gene. The CDR3 is CAIPITAVRNEQYV. The CDR3 DNA is TGTGCCATCCCCATCACGGCGGTAAGGAACGAGCAGTACGTC.